The sequence of this TCR beta chain was determined in a study of cytomegalovirus exposure and HLA in healthy donors. Use of 60 Vbeta and 13 Jbeta primers characterized the PCR. Libraries were prepared by immunoSEQ multiplex PCR; TCRdb keeps only in-frame clonotypes and omits some of them. The repertoire holds 100,000 to 150,000 clones, more than 65% seen once, with around 13% in the top ten. The CDR3 spans 15 residues. Germline V gene data show CDR1 as SEHNR and CDR2 as FQNEAQ (reference sequence). The V gene end was trimmed by 1 base and the J gene end by 4 bases; junction bases not matched to a gene: 7.

The receptor's source is a woman aged 55-70 years in good health and CMV-seropositive. The J gene is TRBJ2-7, the V gene TRBV7-9; 7 nucleotides align to TRBD2. Sequences were obtained from PBMCs. The CDR3 sequence: CASSLGGGGSYEQYF. The CDR3 coding sequence is TGTGCCAGCAGCTTAGGTGGGGGGGGGTCGTACGAGCAGTACTTC. Full variable domain (rest looked up from reference TRBV7-9 and TRBJ2-7): DTGVSQNPRHKITKRGQNVTFRCDPISEHNRLYWYRQTLGQGPEFLTYFQNEAQLEKSRLLSDRFSAERPKGSFSTLEIQRTEQGDSAMYLCASSLGGGGSYEQYFGPGTRLTVT.